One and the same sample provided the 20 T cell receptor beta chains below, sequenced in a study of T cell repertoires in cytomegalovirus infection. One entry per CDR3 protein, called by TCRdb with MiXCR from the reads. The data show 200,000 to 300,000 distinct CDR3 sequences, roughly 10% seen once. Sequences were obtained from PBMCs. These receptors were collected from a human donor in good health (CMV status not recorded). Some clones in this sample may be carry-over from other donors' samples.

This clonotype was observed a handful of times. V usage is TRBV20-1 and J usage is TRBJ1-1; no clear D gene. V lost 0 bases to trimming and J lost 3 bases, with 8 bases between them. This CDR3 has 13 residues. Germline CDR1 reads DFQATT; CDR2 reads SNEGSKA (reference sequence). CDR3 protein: CSARDQSDTEAFF. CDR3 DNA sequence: TGCAGTGCTAGAGATCAGTCGGACACTGAAGCTTTCTTT.

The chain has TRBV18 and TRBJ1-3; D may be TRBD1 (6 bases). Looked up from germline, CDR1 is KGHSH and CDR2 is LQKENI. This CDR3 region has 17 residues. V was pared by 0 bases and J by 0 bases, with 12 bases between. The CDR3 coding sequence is TGTGCCAGCTCACCACCCACCGGACAGCTCTCTGGAAACACCATATATTTT. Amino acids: CASSPPTGQLSGNTIYF. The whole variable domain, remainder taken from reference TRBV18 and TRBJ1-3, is NAGVMQNPRHLVRRRGQEARLRCSPMKGHSHVYWYRQLPEEGLKFMVYLQKENIIDESGMPKERFSAEFPKEGPSILRIQQVVRGDSAAYFCASSPPTGQLSGNTIYFGEGSWLTVV.

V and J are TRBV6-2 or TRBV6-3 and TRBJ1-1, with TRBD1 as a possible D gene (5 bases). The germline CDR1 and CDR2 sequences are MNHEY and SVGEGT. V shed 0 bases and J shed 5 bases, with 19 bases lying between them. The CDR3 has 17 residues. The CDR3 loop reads CASSYSFFSGAGTEAFF. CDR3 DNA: TGTGCCAGCAGTTACTCTTTTTTCAGTGGGGCCGGGACTGAAGCTTTCTTT.

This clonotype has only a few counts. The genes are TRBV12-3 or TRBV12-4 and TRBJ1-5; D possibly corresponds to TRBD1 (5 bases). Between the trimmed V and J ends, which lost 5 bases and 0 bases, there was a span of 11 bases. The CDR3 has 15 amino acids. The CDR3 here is CASSVGTASNQPQHF. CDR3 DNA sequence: TGTGCCAGCAGTGTCGGGACCGCTAGCAATCAGCCCCAGCATTTT.

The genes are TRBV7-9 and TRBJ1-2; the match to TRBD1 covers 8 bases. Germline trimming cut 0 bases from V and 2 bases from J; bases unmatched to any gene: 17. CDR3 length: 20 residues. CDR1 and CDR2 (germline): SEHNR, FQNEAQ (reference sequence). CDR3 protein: CASSLAFLATGVSNNYGYTF. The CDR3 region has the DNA TGTGCCAGCAGCTTAGCGTTCTTGGCGACAGGGGTATCGAACAACTATGGCTACACCTTC.

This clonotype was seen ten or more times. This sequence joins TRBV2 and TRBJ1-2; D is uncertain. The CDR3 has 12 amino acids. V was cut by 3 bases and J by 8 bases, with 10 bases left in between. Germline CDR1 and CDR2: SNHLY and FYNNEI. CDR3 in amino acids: CASSDTTGGYTF. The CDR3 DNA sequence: TGTGCCAGCAGTGATACAACGGGAGGCTACACCTTC.

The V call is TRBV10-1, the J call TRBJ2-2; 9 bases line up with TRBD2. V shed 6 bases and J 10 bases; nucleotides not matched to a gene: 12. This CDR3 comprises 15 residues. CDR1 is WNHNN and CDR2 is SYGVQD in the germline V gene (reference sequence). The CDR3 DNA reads TGCGCCAGCAGCCCCGGGATAGCGGGAGTGGAGGAGCTGTTTTTT. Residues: CASSPGIAGVEELFF.

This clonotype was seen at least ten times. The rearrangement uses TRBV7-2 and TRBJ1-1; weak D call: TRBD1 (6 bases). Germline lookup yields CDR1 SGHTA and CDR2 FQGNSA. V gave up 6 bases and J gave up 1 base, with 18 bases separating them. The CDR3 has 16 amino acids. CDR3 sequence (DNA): TGTGCCAGCAGATTGACAGGTTTCAGCACGAACACTGAAGCTTTCTTT. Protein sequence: CASRLTGFSTNTEAFF. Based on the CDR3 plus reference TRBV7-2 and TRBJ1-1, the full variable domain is GAGVSQSPSNKVTEKGKDVELRCDPISGHTALYWYRQSLGQGLEFLIYFQGNSAPDKSGLPSDRFSAERTGGSVSTLTIQRTQQEDSAVYLCASRLTGFSTNTEAFFGQGTRLTVV.

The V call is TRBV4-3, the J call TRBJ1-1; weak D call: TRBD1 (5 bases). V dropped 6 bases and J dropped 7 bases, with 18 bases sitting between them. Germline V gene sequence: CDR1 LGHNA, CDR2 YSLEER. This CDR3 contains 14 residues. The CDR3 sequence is CASSWDAVGGEAFF. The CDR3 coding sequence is TGCGCCAGCAGTTGGGACGCAGTTGGGGGTGAAGCTTTCTTT.

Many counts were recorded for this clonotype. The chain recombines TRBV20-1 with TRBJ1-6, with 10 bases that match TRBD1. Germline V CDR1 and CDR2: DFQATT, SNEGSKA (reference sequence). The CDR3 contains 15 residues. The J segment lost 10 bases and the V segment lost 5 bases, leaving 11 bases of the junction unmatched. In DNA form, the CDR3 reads TGCAGTGCTTCCCCGGGACAGGGGTTCTGGTCACCCCTCCACTTT. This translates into CSASPGQGFWSPLHF.

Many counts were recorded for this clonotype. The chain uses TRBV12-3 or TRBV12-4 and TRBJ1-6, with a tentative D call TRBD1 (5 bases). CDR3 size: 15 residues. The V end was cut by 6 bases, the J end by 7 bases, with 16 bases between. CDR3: CASSLGQNANSPLHF. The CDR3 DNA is TGTGCCAGCAGCCTTGGACAAAATGCCAATTCACCCCTCCACTTT.

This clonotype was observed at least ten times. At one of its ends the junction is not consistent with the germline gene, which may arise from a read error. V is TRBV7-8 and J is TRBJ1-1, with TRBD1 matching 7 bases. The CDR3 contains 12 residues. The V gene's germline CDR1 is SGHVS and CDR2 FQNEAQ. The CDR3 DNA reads TGTGCCAGCACCCGAGACAGGGCTGAGGCTTTCTTT. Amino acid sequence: CASTRDRAEAFF.

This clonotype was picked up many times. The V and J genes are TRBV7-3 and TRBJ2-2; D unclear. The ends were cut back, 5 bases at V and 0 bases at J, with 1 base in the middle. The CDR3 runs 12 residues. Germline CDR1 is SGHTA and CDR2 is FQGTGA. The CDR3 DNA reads TGTGCCAGCAGCCCGAACACCGGGGAGCTGTTTTTT. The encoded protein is CASSPNTGELFF. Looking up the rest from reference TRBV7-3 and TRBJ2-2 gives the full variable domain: GAGVSQTPSNKVTEKGKYVELRCDPISGHTALYWYRQSLGQGPEFLIYFQGTGAADDSGLPNDRFFAVRPEGSVSTLKIQRTERGDSAVYLCASSPNTGELFFGEGSRLTVL.

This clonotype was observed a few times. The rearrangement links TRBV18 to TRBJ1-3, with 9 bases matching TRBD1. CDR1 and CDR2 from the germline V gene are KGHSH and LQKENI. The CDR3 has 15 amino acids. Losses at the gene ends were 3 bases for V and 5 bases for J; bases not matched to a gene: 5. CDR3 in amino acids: CASSPGQGLRNTIYF. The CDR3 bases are TGTGCCAGCTCACCGGGACAGGGCCTGCGAAACACCATATATTTT.

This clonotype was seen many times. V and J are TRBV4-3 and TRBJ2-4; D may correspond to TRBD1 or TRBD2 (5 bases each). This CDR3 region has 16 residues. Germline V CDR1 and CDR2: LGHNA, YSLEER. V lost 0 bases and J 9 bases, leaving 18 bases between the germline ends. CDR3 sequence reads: CASSQDRLGREIIQYF. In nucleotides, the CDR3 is TGCGCCAGCAGCCAAGATCGTTTGGGCAGGGAGATCATTCAGTACTTC.

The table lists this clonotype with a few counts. The CDR3 DNA reads as TGCGCCAGCAGCTTGACGGGACAGGGGGGAGAGACCCAGTACTTC. Encoded protein: CASSLTGQGGETQYF. The chain uses TRBV5-1 and TRBJ2-5, with TRBD1 matching over 11 bases. CDR1 is SGHRS and CDR2 is YFSETQ in the germline V gene. The CDR3 has 15 amino acids. Trimming removed 1 base from V and 4 bases from J; junction bases left unmatched: 3. Full variable domain (rest looked up from reference TRBV5-1 and TRBJ2-5): KAGVTQTPRYLIKTRGQQVTLSCSPISGHRSVSWYQQTPGQGLQFLFEYFSETQRNKGNFPGRFSGRQFSNSRSEMNVSTLELGDSALYLCASSLTGQGGETQYFGPGTRLLVL.

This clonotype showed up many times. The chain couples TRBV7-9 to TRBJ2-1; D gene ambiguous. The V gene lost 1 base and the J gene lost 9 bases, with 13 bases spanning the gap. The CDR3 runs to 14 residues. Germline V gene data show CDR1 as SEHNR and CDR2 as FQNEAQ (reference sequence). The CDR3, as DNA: TGTGCCAGCAGCTTAGATTTACCGCTAGGTGAGCAGTTCTTC. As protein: CASSLDLPLGEQFF.

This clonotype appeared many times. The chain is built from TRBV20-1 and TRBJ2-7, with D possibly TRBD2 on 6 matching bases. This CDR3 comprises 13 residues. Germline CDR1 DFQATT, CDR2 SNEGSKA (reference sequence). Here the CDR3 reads CRAGAGDTYEQYF. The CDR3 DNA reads TGCAGGGCCGGAGCGGGTGATACCTACGAGCAGTACTTC.

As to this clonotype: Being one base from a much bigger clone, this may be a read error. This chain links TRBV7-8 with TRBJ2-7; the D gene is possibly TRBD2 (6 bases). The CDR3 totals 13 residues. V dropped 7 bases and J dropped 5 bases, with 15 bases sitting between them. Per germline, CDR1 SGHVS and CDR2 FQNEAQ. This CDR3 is CASTGGVSNEQYF. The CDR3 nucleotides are TGTGCCAGCACGGGCGGGGTGTCCAACGAGCAGTACTTC.

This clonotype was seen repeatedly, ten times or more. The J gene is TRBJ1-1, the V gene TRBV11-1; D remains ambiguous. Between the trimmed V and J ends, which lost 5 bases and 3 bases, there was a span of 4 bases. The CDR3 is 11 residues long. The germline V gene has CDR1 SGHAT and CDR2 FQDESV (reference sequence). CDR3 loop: CASSQYTEAFF. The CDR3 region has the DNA TGTGCCAGCAGCCAATACACTGAAGCTTTCTTT. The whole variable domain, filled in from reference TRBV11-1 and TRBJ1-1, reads EAEVAQSPRYKITEKSQAVAFWCDPISGHATLYWYRQILGQGPELLVQFQDESVVDDSQLPKDRFSAERLKGVDSTLKIQPAELGDSAMYLCASSQYTEAFFGQGTRLTVV.